A single sample is the source of the 18 T cell receptor beta chains below, sequenced in a study of shared clonotypes between healthy human individuals. The repertoire was sequenced with immunoSEQ multiplex PCR; TCRdb's copy has only in-frame clones and lacks some. The table shows some 300,000 clones, with around 67% occurring only once. Input material: memory CD4+ T cells sorted from blood. Sample subset: CD45RA-negative fraction. These receptors were collected from a man aged 30 to 39 in good health.

In the case of this clone: Possible read error: a much larger clone is one base away. Other DNA sequences in this specimen translate into the identical CDR3. V usage is TRBV5-1 and J usage is TRBJ2-3; D unresolved. The CDR3 length is 15 residues. The germline V gene encodes CDR1 SGHRS and CDR2 YFSETQ. The CDR3 bases are TGCGCCAGCAGCCCGGCGGTGTCAGGCACAGATACGCAATATTTT. This translates into CASSPAVSGTDTQYF.

This chain links TRBV30 with TRBJ2-1; 12 bases agree with TRBD2. The CDR3 length is 19 residues. V was pared by 4 bases and J by 4 bases, with 17 bases of the junction left unmatched. The V gene's germline CDR1 is GTSNPN and CDR2 SVGIG (reference sequence). CDR3 sequence: CAWTGGASGRGLQYNEQFF. CDR3 DNA: TGTGCCTGGACAGGCGGGGCTAGCGGGAGGGGACTTCAATACAATGAGCAGTTCTTC. Filled out from reference TRBV30 and TRBJ2-1, the complete variable domain reads SQTIHQWPATLVQPVGSPLSLECTVEGTSNPNLYWYRQAAGRGLQLLFYSVGIGQISSEVPQNLSASRPQDRQFILSSKKLLLSDSGFYLCAWTGGASGRGLQYNEQFFGPGTRLTVL.

This clone was found once. The chain couples TRBV18 to TRBJ2-1, with TRBD1 as a possible D gene (6 bases). The CDR3 is made up of 15 amino acids. Germline lookup yields CDR1 KGHSH and CDR2 LQKENI. V was clipped by 3 bases and J by 0 bases, with 9 bases between them. CDR3 sequence reads: CASSPLGGSYNEQFF. CDR3 coding DNA: TGTGCCAGCTCACCCCTAGGGGGCTCCTACAATGAGCAGTTCTTC.

This clone occurred a few times. This chain uses TRBV11-2 with TRBJ2-3; D not resolved. Germline V gene lookup returns CDR1 SGHAT and CDR2 FQNNGV. V lost 5 bases and J lost 0, with 9 bases in between. This CDR3 comprises 14 residues. The CDR3 region is CASSQIASTDTQYF. The CDR3 region has the DNA TGTGCCAGCAGCCAGATCGCCAGCACAGATACGCAGTATTTT.

V and J are TRBV15 and TRBJ2-2, with D perhaps TRBD1 (5 bases). Germline loops: CDR1 LNHNV, CDR2 YYDKDF (reference sequence). Trimming stripped 3 bases from V and 0 bases from J, with 8 bases between. This CDR3 spans 15 amino acids. This chain's CDR3 is CATSSDRANTGELFF. CDR3 coding DNA: TGTGCCACCAGCAGCGACAGAGCGAACACCGGGGAGCTGTTTTTT.

This chain links TRBV28 with TRBJ2-1; maybe TRBD1 (6 bases). V was pared by 5 bases and J by 1 base, with 12 bases between. CDR1 MDHEN and CDR2 SYDVKM come from the germline V gene. The CDR3 length is 15 residues. The CDR3 DNA is TGTGCCAGCAGTATCAGGGGCGCTTCCTACAATGAGCAGTTCTTC. This sequence encodes CASSIRGASYNEQFF.

The chain has TRBV5-4 and TRBJ1-1; TRBD1 might be the D (6 bases). This CDR3 has 16 amino acids. V lost 3 bases to trimming and J lost 4 bases, with 19 bases between them. From germline, CDR1 is SGHNT and CDR2 YYREEE (reference sequence). CDR3 DNA: TGTGCCAGCAGCTCGCCCTTTGGAGGGGGAAGCACTGAAGCTTTCTTT. Amino acid sequence: CASSSPFGGGSTEAFF.

This clone has only one observation. The rearrangement uses TRBV6-5 and TRBJ1-2, with no clear D. The CDR3 is made up of 13 amino acids. The germline gives CDR1 MNHEY, CDR2 SVGAGI. V was clipped by 2 bases and J by 4 bases, with 8 bases between them. CDR3 sequence reads: CASSYGGIYGYTF. The CDR3 region has the DNA TGTGCCAGCAGTTACGGAGGGATCTATGGCTACACCTTC.

This clone was seen only once. The V and J genes are TRBV5-6 and TRBJ1-3, with unresolved D. Trimming took 4 bases from V and 9 from J, leaving 8 bases between them. The CDR3 totals 11 residues. CDR1 is SGHDT and CDR2 is YYEEEE in the germline V gene. CDR3 sequence reads: CASSTQITIYF. CDR3 coding DNA: TGTGCCAGCAGCACCCAGATCACCATATATTTT.

The CDR3 DNA reads TGTGCCAGCAGAAACTCTAAGAGTGATACGCAGTATTTT. Translation: CASRNSKSDTQYF. V gene TRBV6-5 combines with J gene TRBJ2-3; D unclear. There are 13 residues in the CDR3. Germline V gene sequence: CDR1 MNHEY, CDR2 SVGAGI. V was shortened by 6 bases and J by 6 bases, with 13 bases between the two germline ends.

V and J are TRBV5-1 and TRBJ2-1; TRBD1 matches 8 bases. Germline lookup yields CDR1 SGHRS and CDR2 YFSETQ. The CDR3 spans 14 residues. V shed 6 bases and J 5 bases; nucleotides not matched to a gene: 7. The CDR3 DNA is TGCGCCAGCAAAAAGACAGGGGTCAACAATGAGCAGTTCTTC. Translation gives CASKKTGVNNEQFF.

Concerning this clone itself: This is likely an artifact of a read error, given a far larger clone one base away. This chain uses TRBV27 with TRBJ1-2, with 7 bases that match TRBD1. The trim removed 5 bases at V and 7 bases at J, leaving 16 bases unmatched. In germline, CDR1 is MNHEY, CDR2 SMNVEV (reference sequence). This CDR3 has 16 residues. As DNA, the CDR3 is TGTGCCAGCAGTCCAGCTCCGACAGGGAAAGGGAGTGGCTACACCTTC. Protein sequence: CASSPAPTGKGSGYTF.

CDR3 sequence: CASSRDTNTGANVLTF. The CDR3 bases are TGTGCCAGCTCGCGGGACACAAACACTGGGGCCAACGTCCTGACTTTC. V gene TRBV18 combines with J gene TRBJ2-6, with D possibly called TRBD1 or TRBD2 (6 bases each). This CDR3 contains 16 residues. V was cut by 6 bases and J by 2 bases, with 14 bases left in between. The germline gives CDR1 KGHSH, CDR2 LQKENI.

CDR3 sequence reads: CASSLKSDTQYF. Written as DNA, the CDR3 is TGCGCCAGCAGCTTGAAATCAGATACGCAGTATTTT. The chain carries TRBV5-1 and TRBJ2-3; D call uncertain. This CDR3 comprises 12 residues. CDR1 is SGHRS and CDR2 is YFSETQ in the germline V gene. V lost 1 base to trimming and J lost 4 bases, with 4 bases between them. Using reference TRBV5-1 and TRBJ2-3 for the parts outside the CDR3, the full variable domain is KAGVTQTPRYLIKTRGQQVTLSCSPISGHRSVSWYQQTPGQGLQFLFEYFSETQRNKGNFPGRFSGRQFSNSRSEMNVSTLELGDSALYLCASSLKSDTQYFGPGTRLTVL.

CDR3 bases: TGTGCCTGGAGTGCTAACTTAGAGCAGTACTTC. This encodes CAWSANLEQYF. The V and J genes are TRBV30 and TRBJ2-7; unclear D gene. The V end was cut by 1 base, the J end by 7 bases, with 8 bases between. The CDR3 is 11 residues long. Germline CDR1 is GTSNPN and CDR2 is SVGIG (reference sequence).

This chain joins TRBV9 and TRBJ2-2; 8 bases match TRBD1. Germline CDR1 reads SGDLS; CDR2 reads YYNGEE. The ends lost 5 bases at V and 4 bases at J; junction bases unmatched: 4. The CDR3 length is 14 residues. Written as DNA, the CDR3 is TGTGCCAGCAGTATGGGACAGGTCACCGGGGAGCTGTTTTTT. It translates to CASSMGQVTGELFF.

The chain carries TRBV5-1 and TRBJ2-5; TRBD2 matches at 11 bases. The DNA end is a closer match to TRBJ2-7, so the J assignment may be wrong. CDR1 is SGHRS, CDR2 YFSETQ, per germline. The CDR3 contains 17 residues. CDR3 coding DNA: TGCGCCAGCAGCTTTAGCGGGAGGGCCACAGAAAGCTACGAGCAGTACTTC. Translation: CASSFSGRATESYEQYF.

The rearrangement uses TRBV5-1 and TRBJ2-5; 7 bases map to TRBD2. V dropped 0 bases and J dropped 2; count of bases not matched to a gene: 7. The CDR3 is 16 residues long. CDR1 and CDR2 (germline): SGHRS, YFSETQ. This CDR3 reads CASSLGSGIGQETQYF. The CDR3 nucleotides read TGCGCCAGCAGCTTGGGGAGCGGGATAGGTCAAGAGACCCAGTACTTC.